This TCR beta chain stems from a study of blood T cell repertoires in COVID-19. Overall study: Collection of acute and convalescent COVID-19 samples took place in the United States, Italy and Spain.

Data came from immunoSEQ multiplex PCR; TCRdb stores just in-frame clones and leaves some out. The repertoire holds roughly 29,000 clones, roughly 80% seen once, with roughly 16% in the top ten. This CDR3 is 13 amino acids long. Deletions cut 6 bases from V and 6 bases from J, with 12 bases between. Germline CDR1 reads MNHEY; CDR2 reads SVGAGI. V is TRBV6-5 and J is TRBJ2-1; weak D call: TRBD2 (7 bases). The source of this sequence is a woman aged 55-70 years with acute or convalescent COVID-19. Material for sequencing was peripheral blood. This chain's CDR3 is CASRRRGGNEQFF. The CDR3 bases are TGTGCCAGCAGGCGGAGGGGGGGCAATGAGCAGTTCTTC.